These 24 T cell receptor beta chains were all obtained from the same sample, sequenced in a study of identical twins. One entry per CDR3 protein results from TCRdb running MiXCR on the 5' RACE reads. Of about 720,000 distinct CDR3 sequences listed, roughly 18% are singletons. The same data also went into a second study, on T cells expressing NK-cell markers.

The sequenced sample was PBMCs. The receptors originated from a woman in her late teens or twenties in good health.

The chain has TRBV25-1 and TRBJ2-6; D possibly corresponds to TRBD1 (6 bases). Germline V gives CDR1 MGHDK, CDR2 SYGVNS. The CDR3 runs 15 residues. Trimming left V 2 bases short and J 4 bases short, with 9 bases between. The CDR3 nucleotides are TGTGCCAGCAGTGAACAGGGGAAGGGGGCCAACGTCCTGACTTTC. As protein: CASSEQGKGANVLTF.

The rearrangement links TRBV7-2 to TRBJ2-7, with D maybe TRBD2 (5 bases). Germline CDR1 SGHTA, CDR2 FQGNSA. This CDR3 spans 12 amino acids. Trimming took 5 bases from V and 12 from J, leaving 17 bases between them. The CDR3 nucleotides read TGTGCCAGCAGCGATCTCGGAGGAAGGGCGTACTTC. Its protein product is CASSDLGGRAYF.

The chain has TRBV5-6 and TRBJ1-2, with D uncertain. Germline values: CDR1 SGHDT, CDR2 YYEEEE. Trimming left V 5 bases short and J 4 bases short, with 15 bases between. CDR3 length: 14 amino acids. CDR3 nucleotides: TGTGCCAGCAGAAGACCCGGCCAACTCTATGGCTACACCTTC. Protein product: CASRRPGQLYGYTF. The full variable domain, its missing parts supplied by reference TRBV5-6 and TRBJ1-2, is DAGVTQSPTHLIKTRGQQVTLRCSPKSGHDTVSWYQQALGQGPQFIFQYYEEEERQRGNFPDRFSGHQFPNYSSELNVNALLLGDSALYLCASRRPGQLYGYTFGSGTRLTVV.

The chain employs TRBV6-1 and TRBJ2-2; the D gene is possibly TRBD1 (5 bases). Trimming cost V 6 bases and J 7 bases, with 18 bases left between them. The CDR3 covers 15 residues. Germline V gene sequence: CDR1 MNHNS, CDR2 SASEGT. The CDR3 DNA follows: TGTGCCAGCAGGAATGACGACAGACCGAACGGGGAGCTGTTTTTT. Amino acid sequence: CASRNDDRPNGELFF.

The V and J genes are TRBV21-1 and TRBJ2-4; the table assigns TRBD1, which was not confirmed against the DNA. TRBV21-1 is labeled a pseudogene. This CDR3 has 15 amino acids. The CDR3 DNA reads TGTGCCAGCAGCGGCTCTGGGGGGCCCAAAAACATTCAGTACTTC. Its protein is CASSGSGGPKNIQYF.

The J gene is TRBJ2-3, the V gene TRBV12-3 or TRBV12-4; tentative D call: TRBD2 (7 bases). The CDR3 loop spans 14 amino acids. Trimming removed 3 bases from V and 5 bases from J, with 12 bases in between. Written as DNA, the CDR3 is TGTGCCAGCAGTTTGGGGGGGGGCGGAGATACGCAGTATTTT. This encodes CASSLGGGGDTQYF.

This clonotype was detected ten times or more. J is TRBJ2-5 and V is TRBV6-1; 12 nucleotides line up with TRBD2. The germline CDR1 and CDR2 sequences are MNHNS and SASEGT. V trimming: 5 bases; J trimming: 1 base; junction bases outside the gene matches: 5. The CDR3 has 16 residues. In nucleotides, the CDR3 is TGTGCCAGCAGTCCCGGACTAGCGGGGCTCCAAGAGACCCAGTACTTC. It codes for CASSPGLAGLQETQYF.

This clonotype was seen a handful of times. The DNA for the CDR3 is TGTGCCAGCAGAGAGAGGCAGTTATTCACCGGGGAGCTGTTTTTT. This translates into CASRERQLFTGELFF. The rearrangement joins TRBV12-3 or TRBV12-4 to TRBJ2-2; D unresolved. This CDR3 is 15 amino acids long. The germline V and J ends were trimmed by 6 bases and 4 bases, with 15 bases remaining between them.

This clonotype has only a few counts. The chain recombines TRBV29-1 with TRBJ2-7; D unresolved. Germline V gives CDR1 SQVTM, CDR2 ANQGSEA. V was shortened by 4 bases and J by 0 bases, with 7 bases between the two germline ends. The CDR3 covers 12 residues. The CDR3 protein is CSVGVSSYEQYF. The CDR3 nucleotides read TGCAGCGTTGGGGTCAGCTCCTACGAGCAGTACTTC.

The chain combines TRBV20-1 with TRBJ2-3; 7 bases line up with TRBD1. The CDR3 is 15 amino acids. From germline, CDR1 is DFQATT and CDR2 SNEGSKA (reference sequence). With V trimmed by 3 bases and J by 1 base, 7 bases remained unmatched. CDR3 protein: CSARDPQGGTDTQYF. The CDR3 DNA reads as TGCAGTGCTAGGGACCCGCAGGGGGGCACAGATACGCAGTATTTT.

The genes are TRBV7-9 and TRBJ2-3; maybe TRBD2 (6 bases). Trimming took off 2 bases at V and 2 bases at J, with 14 bases between the two ends. The germline CDR1 and CDR2 sequences are SEHNR and FQNEAQ (reference sequence). This CDR3 has 16 residues. CDR3 DNA sequence: TGTGCCAGCAGCTTACTGCGGGGACTGGTCACAGATACGCAGTATTTT. It is translated as CASSLLRGLVTDTQYF.

This clonotype was counted a few times. The CDR3 bases are TGTGCCAGTGGAAAGGGGCGCGAGCAGTACTTC. This translates into CASGKGREQYF. The chain carries TRBV7-9 and TRBJ2-7; D perhaps matches TRBD1 (5 bases). The CDR3 extends over 11 amino acids. From germline, CDR1 is SEHNR and CDR2 FQNEAQ (reference sequence). V lost 9 bases and J 6 bases, leaving 12 bases between the germline ends.

This rearrangement joins TRBV6-2 or TRBV6-3 to TRBJ1-5; D is unclear. Germline values: CDR1 MNHEY, CDR2 SVGEGT. Trimming took 5 bases from V and 7 from J, leaving 12 bases between them. CDR3 length: 13 residues. In nucleotides, the CDR3 is TGTGCCAGCAGTGAGATGGGTGGGCAGCCCCAGCATTTT. Its protein product is CASSEMGGQPQHF.

This clonotype was recorded a few times. J is TRBJ1-1 and V is TRBV29-1; no clear D. Germline assignment: CDR1 SQVTM and CDR2 ANQGSEA. V lost 4 bases and J lost 1, with 25 bases in between. CDR3 length equals 18 residues. The CDR3 spells CSVGRPLSDPYQNTEAFF. The CDR3 region has the DNA TGCAGCGTTGGGAGGCCCTTATCGGACCCTTATCAGAACACTGAAGCTTTCTTT.

The rearrangement links TRBV15 to TRBJ2-5; a weak D match, TRBD2 (7 bases). Germline V gene data show CDR1 as LNHNV and CDR2 as YYDKDF (reference sequence). Trimming removed 0 bases from V and 1 base from J, with 12 bases in between. CDR3 length: 16 amino acids. CDR3: CATSRDRGRGQETQYF. The CDR3 DNA sequence: TGTGCCACCAGCAGAGATAGGGGGAGGGGCCAAGAGACCCAGTACTTC. Together with reference TRBV15 and TRBJ2-5, the CDR3 gives the full variable domain: DAMVIQNPRYQVTQFGKPVTLSCSQTLNHNVMYWYQQKSSQAPKLLFHYYDKDFNNEADTPDNFQSRRPNTSFCFLDIRSPGLGDTAMYLCATSRDRGRGQETQYFGPGTRLLVL.

This clonotype was counted many times. The rearrangement joins TRBV12-3 or TRBV12-4 to TRBJ2-3; D may correspond to TRBD1 or TRBD2 (5 bases each). The V gene lost 6 bases and the J gene lost 8 bases, with 12 bases spanning the gap. The CDR3 contains 12 residues. CDR3: CASSPEGSTQYF. The CDR3 nucleotides are TGTGCCAGCAGCCCAGAGGGGAGTACGCAGTATTTT.

This clonotype was counted a few times. V is TRBV5-5 and J is TRBJ2-1; D gene unclear. This CDR3 contains 12 residues. Germline V gene data show CDR1 as SGHKS and CDR2 as YYEKEE (reference sequence). The V and J ends lost 3 bases and 10 bases respectively, with 11 bases between them. The CDR3 region is CASSSGGWEQFF. CDR3 nucleotides: TGTGCCAGCAGCTCGGGTGGGTGGGAGCAGTTCTTC.

A few counts support this clonotype. The CDR3 DNA reads TGCAGTGCTGGGGGGTATGGAGAGACCCAGTACTTC. It encodes CSAGGYGETQYF. The chain couples TRBV20-1 to TRBJ2-5; weak D call: TRBD2 (6 bases). The CDR3 runs 12 residues. CDR1 and CDR2 from the germline V gene are DFQATT and SNEGSKA (reference sequence). Between the trimmed V and J ends, which lost 5 bases and 4 bases, there was a span of 11 bases.

This rearrangement joins TRBV6-5 to TRBJ1-2; no clear D. The CDR3 runs to 15 residues. Deletions cut 2 bases from V and 6 bases from J, with 16 bases between. The germline gives CDR1 MNHEY, CDR2 SVGAGI. CDR3 nucleotide sequence: TGTGCCAGCAGTTACCAATTAAAGGGCGCGGATGGCTACACCTTC. This translates into CASSYQLKGADGYTF.

V usage is TRBV24-1 and J usage is TRBJ2-1; 11 positions match TRBD2. The CDR3 is 15 residues long. V lost 3 bases to trimming and J lost 5 bases; unmatched junction nucleotides: 2. Germline CDR1 and CDR2: KGHDR and SFDVKD. The CDR3 region is CATSDTSGGNNEQFF. In nucleotides, the CDR3 is TGTGCCACCAGTGATACTAGCGGGGGTAACAATGAGCAGTTCTTC.

This clonotype was seen a few times. The chain recombines TRBV6-1 with TRBJ2-1, with TRBD2 as a possible D gene (6 bases). The germline V and J ends were trimmed by 1 base and 3 bases, with 10 bases remaining between them. The V gene's germline CDR1 is MNHNS and CDR2 SASEGT. The CDR3 totals 15 residues. The CDR3 DNA reads as TGTGCCAGCAGTGAAGAAGGAGGGTACTACAATGAGCAGTTCTTC. This encodes CASSEEGGYYNEQFF.

CDR3 in amino acids: CASSQPTSGGAMEQFF. In nucleotides, the CDR3 is TGTGCCAGCAGCCAACCGACTAGCGGGGGGGCCATGGAGCAGTTCTTC. The chain has TRBV3-1 and TRBJ2-1; 14 positions agree with TRBD2. The CDR3 is 16 residues long. The germline V gene has CDR1 LGHDT and CDR2 YNNKEL (reference sequence). J lost 10 bases, V lost 2 bases, and 7 bases had no gene match.

This chain connects TRBV27 to TRBJ2-1; D possibly corresponds to TRBD1 (6 bases). The CDR3 spans 18 residues. Looked up from germline, CDR1 is MNHEY and CDR2 is SMNVEV (reference sequence). With 6 bases removed from V and 0 bases from J, the gap between germline ends came to 21 bases. The CDR3 nucleotides read TGTGCCAGCAGGCGGAAATCAGGGGCCCCGAGCTCCTACAATGAGCAGTTCTTC. Residues: CASRRKSGAPSSYNEQFF.

This clonotype has a handful of counts. The V call is TRBV15, the J call TRBJ2-1; tentative D call: TRBD1 (6 bases). V was clipped by 1 base and J by 5 bases, with 15 bases between them. CDR1 and CDR2 (germline): LNHNV, YYDKDF (reference sequence). The CDR3 sequence is 16 residues long. DNA for the CDR3: TGTGCCACCAGCAGAGGCCTAGGGGACAAAAACAATGAGCAGTTCTTC. Translating gives CATSRGLGDKNNEQFF.